Listed below are T cell receptor beta chains from one sample, sequenced in a study of cytomegalovirus exposure and HLA in healthy donors. TCRdb's table, derived via immunoSEQ multiplex PCR, lists solely in-frame clones and lacks some. This table has 150,000 to 180,000 clones, around 80% appearing once. Sample: PBMCs. These TCRs come from a man aged 30-40 years in good health and CMV-seropositive. Both conserved end residues are trimmed from each CDR3. Fields, in order: V gene, J gene, CDR3 length, CDR3 protein.

v_call: TRBV28; j_call: TRBJ2-7; cdr3_length: 11; cdr3_aa: ASRSTDSYEQY
v_call: TRBV5-1; j_call: TRBJ2-1; cdr3_length: 13; cdr3_aa: ASSLSGGIYNEQF
v_call: TRBV7-2; j_call: TRBJ2-7; cdr3_length: 11; cdr3_aa: ASSLVAKYEQY
v_call: TRBV4-1; j_call: TRBJ1-2; cdr3_length: 13; cdr3_aa: ASSQTRTGGRVDT
v_call: TRBV19; j_call: TRBJ1-5; cdr3_length: 13; cdr3_aa: ASSLSDGENQPQH
v_call: TRBV6-5; j_call: TRBJ2-1; cdr3_length: 14; cdr3_aa: ASSYSKAGEANEQF
v_call: TRBV6-5; j_call: TRBJ1-2; cdr3_length: 10; cdr3_aa: ASSPGSYGYT
v_call: TRBV10-1; j_call: TRBJ2-3; cdr3_length: 12; cdr3_aa: ASSEARLPDTQY
v_call: TRBV7-6; j_call: TRBJ2-7; cdr3_length: 13; cdr3_aa: ASSPTGGDSYEQY
v_call: TRBV9; j_call: TRBJ1-1; cdr3_length: 13; cdr3_aa: ASSEDISTNTEAF
v_call: TRBV2; j_call: TRBJ2-7; cdr3_length: 12; cdr3_aa: ASTIGTSGYEQY
v_call: TRBV14; j_call: TRBJ2-1; cdr3_length: 13; cdr3_aa: ASSQRLANYNEQF
v_call: TRBV5-1; j_call: TRBJ2-6; cdr3_length: 13; cdr3_aa: ASSLSRSGANVLT
v_call: TRBV5-4; j_call: NA; cdr3_length: 12; cdr3_aa: ASNAGSENPEQY
v_call: TRBV18; j_call: TRBJ2-7; cdr3_length: 13; cdr3_aa: ASSPPSGRAGEQY
v_call: TRBV19; j_call: TRBJ2-2; cdr3_length: 12; cdr3_aa: ASRDNPNTGELF
v_call: TRBV9; j_call: TRBJ1-6; cdr3_length: 12; cdr3_aa: ASSRDRARSPLH
v_call: TRBV28; j_call: TRBJ2-1; cdr3_length: 13; cdr3_aa: ASSYRDRVLDEQF
v_call: TRBV25-1; j_call: TRBJ2-2; cdr3_length: 12; cdr3_aa: ASRLAGDTGELF
v_call: TRBV10-2; j_call: TRBJ2-1; cdr3_length: 12; cdr3_aa: ASSVRGAYNEQF
v_call: TRBV2; j_call: TRBJ1-4; cdr3_length: 13; cdr3_aa: ASSLGVQGSEKLF
v_call: TRBV6-6; j_call: TRBJ2-7; cdr3_length: 12; cdr3_aa: ASSNRGVTYEQY
v_call: TRBV7-9; j_call: TRBJ2-7; cdr3_length: 12; cdr3_aa: ASSRAGATYEQY
v_call: TRBV5-4; j_call: TRBJ2-2; cdr3_length: 14; cdr3_aa: ASSRGAGGPGGELF
v_call: TRBV19; j_call: TRBJ1-2; cdr3_length: 15; cdr3_aa: ASSSRRGLIWDYGYT
v_call: TRBV5-1; j_call: TRBJ2-7; cdr3_length: 14; cdr3_aa: ASSLDGTRNRYEQY
v_call: TRBV29-1; j_call: TRBJ2-7; cdr3_length: 11; cdr3_aa: SVRRQGVNEQY
v_call: TRBV5-8; j_call: TRBJ2-7; cdr3_length: 13; cdr3_aa: ASSPRTGASYEQY
v_call: TRBV6-1; j_call: NA; cdr3_length: 12; cdr3_aa: ASSGLGGTYEQY
v_call: TRBV2; j_call: TRBJ2-1; cdr3_length: 13; cdr3_aa: ASGPGLSSYNEQF
v_call: TRBV28; j_call: TRBJ2-6; cdr3_length: 11; cdr3_aa: ATTDSGANVLT
v_call: TRBV4-2; j_call: TRBJ2-3; cdr3_length: 15; cdr3_aa: ASSPHTTSGRTDTQY
v_call: TRBV5-1; j_call: TRBJ2-1; cdr3_length: 16; cdr3_aa: ASSPGTFLQSSYNEQF
v_call: TRBV5-4; j_call: TRBJ2-7; cdr3_length: 10; cdr3_aa: ASSTGVSEQY
v_call: TRBV5-1; j_call: TRBJ2-1; cdr3_length: 9; cdr3_aa: ASSLIYEQF